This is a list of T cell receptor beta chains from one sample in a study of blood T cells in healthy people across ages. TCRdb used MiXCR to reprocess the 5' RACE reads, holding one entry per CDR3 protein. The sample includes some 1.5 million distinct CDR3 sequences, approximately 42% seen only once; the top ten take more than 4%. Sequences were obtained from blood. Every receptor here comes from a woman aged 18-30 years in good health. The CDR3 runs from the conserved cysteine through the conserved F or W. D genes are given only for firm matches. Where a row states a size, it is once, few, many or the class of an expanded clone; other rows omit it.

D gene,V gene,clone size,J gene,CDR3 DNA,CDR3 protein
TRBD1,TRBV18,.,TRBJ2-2,TGTGCCAGCTCGTCGTTCGAGGGGGCTCGCACCGGGGAGCTGTTTTTT,CASSSFEGARTGELFF
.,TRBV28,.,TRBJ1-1,TGTGCCAGCAGACGCCCCGGGGTAGGGGACACTGAAGCTTTCTTT,CASRRPGVGDTEAFF
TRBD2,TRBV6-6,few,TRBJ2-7,TGTGCCAGCAGGACTAGCGGGCTCTACGAGCAGTACTTC,CASRTSGLYEQYF
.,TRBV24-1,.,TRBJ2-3,.,CATSDFGPGRSDTQYF
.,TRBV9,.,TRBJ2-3,TGTGCCAGCAGCGTAGAAGGGACTTTAAGCACAGATACGCAGTATTTT,CASSVEGTLSTDTQYF
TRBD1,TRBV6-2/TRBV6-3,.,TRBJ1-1,TGTGCCAGCAGTCGGGACAGGGTGGTGAACACTGAAGCTTTCTTT,CASSRDRVVNTEAFF
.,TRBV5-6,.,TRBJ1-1,TGTGCCAGCAGCTTGTTAAGCGAACGGTGGACTGAAGCTTTCTTT,CASSLLSERWTEAFF
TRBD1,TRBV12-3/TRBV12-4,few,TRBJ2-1,TGTGCCAGCAGTCCGACAGGGGTTGAGCAGTTCTTC,CASSPTGVEQFF
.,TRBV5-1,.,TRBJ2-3,TGTGCCAGCAGCTTGCCGCGCGCAACATACACAGATACGCAGTATTTT,CASSLPRATYTDTQYF
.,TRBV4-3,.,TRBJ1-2,TGCGCCAGCAGCCAGGATCCGGACAGTAGCTATGGCTACACCTTC,CASSQDPDSSYGYTF